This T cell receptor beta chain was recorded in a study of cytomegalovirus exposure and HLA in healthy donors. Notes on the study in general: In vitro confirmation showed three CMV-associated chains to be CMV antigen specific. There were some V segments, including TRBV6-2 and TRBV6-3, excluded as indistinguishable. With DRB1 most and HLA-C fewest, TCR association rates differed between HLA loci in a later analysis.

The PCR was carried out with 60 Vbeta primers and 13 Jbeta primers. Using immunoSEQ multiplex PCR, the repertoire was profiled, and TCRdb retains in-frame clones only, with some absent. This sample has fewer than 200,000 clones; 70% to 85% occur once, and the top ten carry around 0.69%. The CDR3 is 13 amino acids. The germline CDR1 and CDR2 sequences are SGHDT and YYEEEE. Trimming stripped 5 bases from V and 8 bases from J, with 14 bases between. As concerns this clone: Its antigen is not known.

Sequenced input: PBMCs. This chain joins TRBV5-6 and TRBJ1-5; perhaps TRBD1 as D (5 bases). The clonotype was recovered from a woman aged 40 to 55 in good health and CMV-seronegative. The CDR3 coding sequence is TGTGCCAGCAGTTTAGACAGAGACAAGCCCCAGCATTTT. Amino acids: CASSLDRDKPQHF.